Shown below are 5 T cell receptor beta chains from a single sample sequenced in a study of T cell changes during pregnancy in multiple sclerosis. Assay: immunoSEQ multiplex PCR; the TCRdb copy retains only in-frame clones and omits some. The sample has tens of thousands of clones, 90% to 95% seen once; the top ten hold roughly 0.7%. Sequenced material: peripheral blood, taken in the third trimester of pregnancy. Receptor source: a female donor in good health, enrolled as a control in a pregnancy study.

The chain combines TRBV11-2 with TRBJ1-6; tentatively, D is TRBD1 (5 bases). There are 15 residues in the CDR3. Germline loops: CDR1 SGHAT, CDR2 FQNNGV. Trimming took 2 bases from V and 7 from J, leaving 12 bases between them. In DNA form, the CDR3 reads TGTGCCAGCAGCTTATCACAGGCGGGGAATTCACCCCTCCACTTT. Its protein product is CASSLSQAGNSPLHF.

The V gene is TRBV5-1, the J gene TRBJ2-3; tentative D call: TRBD2 (6 bases). This CDR3 comprises 16 residues. Germline V gene lookup returns CDR1 SGHRS and CDR2 YFSETQ. V lost 5 bases to trimming and J lost 2 bases, with 18 bases between them. CDR3 sequence reads: CASSVLGGNPTDTQYF. The CDR3, as DNA: TGCGCCAGCAGTGTGTTAGGCGGGAACCCCACAGATACGCAGTATTTT.

The chain recombines TRBV5-1 with TRBJ1-2, with D possibly matching TRBD1 (5 bases). The germline V and J ends were trimmed by 0 bases and 1 base, with 10 bases remaining between them. Germline values: CDR1 SGHRS, CDR2 YFSETQ. This CDR3 is built from 15 residues. The CDR3 here is CASSLAPQVNYGYTF. For the CDR3, the DNA is TGCGCCAGCAGCTTGGCCCCACAGGTTAACTATGGCTACACCTTC.

This chain links TRBV5-4 with TRBJ2-5; D is perhaps TRBD1 (6 bases). From germline, CDR1 is SGHNT and CDR2 YYREEE (reference sequence). Trimming took 4 bases from V and 0 from J, leaving 16 bases between them. This CDR3 contains 16 residues. CDR3 bases: TGTGCCAGCAGCCTCTCAGGGGATTACTACCAAGAGACCCAGTACTTC. This translates into CASSLSGDYYQETQYF.

The rearrangement joins TRBV10-3 to TRBJ2-5, with TRBD2 matching over 8 bases. The CDR3 has 14 amino acids. CDR1 and CDR2 from the germline V gene are ENHRY and SYGVKD. Trimming at V came to 6 bases and at J to 1 base, leaving 4 bases not matched to a gene. For the CDR3, the DNA is TGTGCCATCAGGGACGGGACTAGCCAAGAGACCCAGTACTTC. Amino acids: CAIRDGTSQETQYF.